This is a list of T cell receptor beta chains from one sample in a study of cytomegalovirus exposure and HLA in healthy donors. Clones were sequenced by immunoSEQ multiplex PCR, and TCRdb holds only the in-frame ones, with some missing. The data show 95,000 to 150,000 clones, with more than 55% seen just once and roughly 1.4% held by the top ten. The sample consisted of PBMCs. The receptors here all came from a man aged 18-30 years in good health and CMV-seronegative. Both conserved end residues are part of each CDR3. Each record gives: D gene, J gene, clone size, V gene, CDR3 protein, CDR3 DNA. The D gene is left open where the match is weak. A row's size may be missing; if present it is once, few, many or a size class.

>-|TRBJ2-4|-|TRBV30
CAWSGAAQAKNIQYF
TGTGCCTGGAGTGGGGCAGCCCAAGCCAAAAACATTCAGTACTTC
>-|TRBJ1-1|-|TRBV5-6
CASSSKNTEAFF
TGTGCCAGCAGCTCCAAGAACACTGAAGCTTTCTTT
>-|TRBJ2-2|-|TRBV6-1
CASSEANLRAGELFF
-
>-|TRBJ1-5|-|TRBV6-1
CASRTPGRNQPQHF
TGTGCCAGCAGGACCCCGGGTCGCAATCAGCCCCAGCATTTT
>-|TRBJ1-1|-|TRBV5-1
CASSLAHTTEAFF
TGCGCCAGCAGCTTGGCCCACACCACTGAAGCTTTCTTT
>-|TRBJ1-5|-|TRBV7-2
CASSYGGDGEPQHF
TGTGCCAGCAGCTACGGGGGGGACGGGGAGCCCCAGCATTTT
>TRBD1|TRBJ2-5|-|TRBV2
CASRRELDRGGQETQYF
TGTGCCAGCAGGAGGGAGTTGGACAGGGGAGGGCAAGAGACCCAGTACTTC
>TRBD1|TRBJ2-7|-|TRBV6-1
CASRGQGYNYEQYF
TGTGCCAGCAGAGGACAGGGGTACAACTACGAGCAGTACTTC
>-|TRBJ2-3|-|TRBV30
CAWTAVTDTQYF
TGTGCCTGGACCGCGGTCACAGATACGCAGTATTTT
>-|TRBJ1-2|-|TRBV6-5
CASSYVGGHTNYGYTF
TGTGCCAGCAGTTACGTTGGAGGCCATACTAACTATGGCTACACCTTC
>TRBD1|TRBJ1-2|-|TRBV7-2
CASSLRQGIQANYGYTF
TGTGCCAGCAGCCTCAGACAGGGAATTCAAGCTAACTATGGCTACACCTTC
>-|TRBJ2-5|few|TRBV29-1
CSAGHAETQYF
TGCAGCGCAGGACATGCAGAGACCCAGTACTTC
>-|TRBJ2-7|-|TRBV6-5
CASSYAGYEQYF
TGTGCCAGCAGTTACGCAGGCTACGAGCAGTACTTC
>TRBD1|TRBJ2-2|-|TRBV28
CASSPVQGADTGELFF
TGTGCCAGCAGTCCGGTGCAGGGGGCCGACACCGGGGAGCTGTTTTTT
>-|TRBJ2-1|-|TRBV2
CASKDVRGANEQFF
TGTGCCAGCAAGGACGTCCGCGGGGCAAATGAGCAGTTCTTC
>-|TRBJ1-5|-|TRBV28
CASSLMGGAISAQHF
TGTGCCAGCAGTTTAATGGGGGGGGCAATCTCGGCCCAGCATTTT